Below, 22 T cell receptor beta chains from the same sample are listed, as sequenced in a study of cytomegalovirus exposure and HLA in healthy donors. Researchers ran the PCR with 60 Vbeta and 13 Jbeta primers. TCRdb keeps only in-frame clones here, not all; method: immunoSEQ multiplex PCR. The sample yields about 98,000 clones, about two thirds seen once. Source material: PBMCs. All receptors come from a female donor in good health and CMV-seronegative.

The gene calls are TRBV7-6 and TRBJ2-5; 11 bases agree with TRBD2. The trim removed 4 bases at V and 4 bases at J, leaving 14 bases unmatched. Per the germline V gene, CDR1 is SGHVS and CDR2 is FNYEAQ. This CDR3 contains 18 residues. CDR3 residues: CASSSASGGNGRRETQYF. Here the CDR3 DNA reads TGTGCCAGCAGCTCAGCTAGCGGGGGGAATGGGAGGAGAGAGACCCAGTACTTC.

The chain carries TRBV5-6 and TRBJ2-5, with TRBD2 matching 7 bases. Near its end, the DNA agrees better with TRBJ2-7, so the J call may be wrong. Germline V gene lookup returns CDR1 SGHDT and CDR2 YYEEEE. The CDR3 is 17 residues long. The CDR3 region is CASSLAEGAGIPYEQYF. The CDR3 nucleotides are TGTGCCAGCAGCTTGGCTGAGGGAGCGGGAATTCCCTACGAGCAGTACTTC.

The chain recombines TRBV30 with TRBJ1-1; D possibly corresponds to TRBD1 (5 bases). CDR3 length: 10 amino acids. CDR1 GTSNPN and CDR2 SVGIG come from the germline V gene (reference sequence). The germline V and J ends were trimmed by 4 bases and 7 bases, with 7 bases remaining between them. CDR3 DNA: TGTGCCTGGACGCAGGGTGAAGCTTTCTTT. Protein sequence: CAWTQGEAFF.

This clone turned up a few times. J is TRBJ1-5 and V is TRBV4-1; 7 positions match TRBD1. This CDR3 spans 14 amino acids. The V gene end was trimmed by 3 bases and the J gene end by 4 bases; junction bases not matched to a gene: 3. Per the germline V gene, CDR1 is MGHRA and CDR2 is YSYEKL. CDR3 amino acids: CASSQSQGNQPQHF. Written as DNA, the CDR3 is TGCGCCAGCAGCCAGTCACAGGGGAATCAGCCCCAGCATTTT.

The CDR3 DNA reads TGTGCCAGCAGTCCACAGGGGAAGGGGTTCATGAACACTGAAGCTTTCTTT. Translating gives CASSPQGKGFMNTEAFF. V is TRBV27 and J is TRBJ1-1; 7 bases map to TRBD1. CDR3 length equals 17 residues. Looked up from germline, CDR1 is MNHEY and CDR2 is SMNVEV (reference sequence). V lost 5 bases and J lost 0; bases outside the gene matches: 12.

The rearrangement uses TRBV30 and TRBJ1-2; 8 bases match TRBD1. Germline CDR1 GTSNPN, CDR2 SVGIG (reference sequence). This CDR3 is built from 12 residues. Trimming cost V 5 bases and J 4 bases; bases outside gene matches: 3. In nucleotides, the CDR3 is TGTGCCTGGTGGGACAGGTCCTATGGCTACACCTTC. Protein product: CAWWDRSYGYTF.

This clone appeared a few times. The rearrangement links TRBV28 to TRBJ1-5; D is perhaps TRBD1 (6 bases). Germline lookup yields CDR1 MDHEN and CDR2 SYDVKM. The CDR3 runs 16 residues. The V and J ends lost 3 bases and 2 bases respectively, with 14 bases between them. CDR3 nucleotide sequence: TGTGCCAGCAGTTTGTTGACAGGCTCGGGCAATCAGCCCCAGCATTTT. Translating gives CASSLLTGSGNQPQHF.

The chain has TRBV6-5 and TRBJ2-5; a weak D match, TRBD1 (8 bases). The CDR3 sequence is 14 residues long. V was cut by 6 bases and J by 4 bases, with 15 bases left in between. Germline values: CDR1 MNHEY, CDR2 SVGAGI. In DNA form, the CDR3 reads TGTGCCAGCAGCCACAGGGGGGAGGGAGAGACCCAGTACTTC. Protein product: CASSHRGEGETQYF.

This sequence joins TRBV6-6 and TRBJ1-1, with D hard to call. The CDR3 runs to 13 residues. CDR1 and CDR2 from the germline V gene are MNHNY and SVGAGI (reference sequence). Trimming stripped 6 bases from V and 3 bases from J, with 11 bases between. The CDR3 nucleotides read TGTGCCAGCAGATCCCGACAAGACACTGAAGCTTTCTTT. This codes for CASRSRQDTEAFF.

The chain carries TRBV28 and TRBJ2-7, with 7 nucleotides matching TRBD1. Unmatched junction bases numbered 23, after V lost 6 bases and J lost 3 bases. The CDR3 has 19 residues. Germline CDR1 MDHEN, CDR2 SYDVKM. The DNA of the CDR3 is TGTGCCAGCAGCAACCTGGGAGCCGGCTTGACAGGGATTCTCTACGAGCAGTACTTC. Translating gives CASSNLGAGLTGILYEQYF.

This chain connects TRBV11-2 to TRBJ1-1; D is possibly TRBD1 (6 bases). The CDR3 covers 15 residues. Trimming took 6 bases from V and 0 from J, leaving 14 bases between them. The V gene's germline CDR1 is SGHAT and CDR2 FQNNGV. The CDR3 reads CASSFDRLLNTEAFF. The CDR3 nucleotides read TGTGCCAGCAGTTTCGACAGGCTCCTGAACACTGAAGCTTTCTTT. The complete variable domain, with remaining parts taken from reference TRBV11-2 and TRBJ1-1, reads EAGVAQSPRYKIIEKRQSVAFWCNPISGHATLYWYQQILGQGPKLLIQFQNNGVVDDSQLPKDRFSAERLKGVDSTLKIQPAKLEDSAVYLCASSFDRLLNTEAFFGQGTRLTVV.

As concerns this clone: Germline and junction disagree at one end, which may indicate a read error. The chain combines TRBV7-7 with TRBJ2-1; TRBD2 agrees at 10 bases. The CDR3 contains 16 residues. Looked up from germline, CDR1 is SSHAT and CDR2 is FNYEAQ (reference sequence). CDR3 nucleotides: TGTGCTAGCAGCTTATCAGCGGGAGGGCCTTTCAATGAGCAGTTCTTC. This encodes CASSLSAGGPFNEQFF.

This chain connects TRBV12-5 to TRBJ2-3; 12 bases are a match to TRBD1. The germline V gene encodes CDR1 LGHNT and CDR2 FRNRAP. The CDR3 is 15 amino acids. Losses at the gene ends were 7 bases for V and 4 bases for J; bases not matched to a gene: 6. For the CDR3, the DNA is TGTGCTAGTGCCGGGACAGGGGGCGGCGCAGATACGCAGTATTTT. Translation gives CASAGTGGGADTQYF.

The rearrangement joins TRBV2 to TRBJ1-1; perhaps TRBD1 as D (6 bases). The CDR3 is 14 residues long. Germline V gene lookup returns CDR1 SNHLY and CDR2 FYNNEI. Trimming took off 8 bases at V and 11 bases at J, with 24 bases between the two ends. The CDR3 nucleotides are TGTGCCAGCGCCCTCCCCACACAGGGTATGGCGGCTTTCTTT. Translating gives CASALPTQGMAAFF.

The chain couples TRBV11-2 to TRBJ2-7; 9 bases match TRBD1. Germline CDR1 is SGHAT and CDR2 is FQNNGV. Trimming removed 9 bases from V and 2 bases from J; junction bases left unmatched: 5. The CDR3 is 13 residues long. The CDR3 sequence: CASGQGIAYEQYF. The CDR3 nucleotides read TGTGCCAGTGGACAGGGGATAGCCTACGAGCAGTACTTC.

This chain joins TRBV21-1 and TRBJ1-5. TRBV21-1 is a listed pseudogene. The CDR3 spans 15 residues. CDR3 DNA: TGTGCCAGCACACCTCCCCGGGAGAGGGATCAGCCCCAGCATTTT. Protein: CASTPPRERDQPQHF.

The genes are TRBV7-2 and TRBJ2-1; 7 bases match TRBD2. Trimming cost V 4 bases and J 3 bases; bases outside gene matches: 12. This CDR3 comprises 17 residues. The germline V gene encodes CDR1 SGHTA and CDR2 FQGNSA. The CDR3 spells CASSSARGGRYYNEQFF. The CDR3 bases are TGTGCCAGCAGCTCCGCGAGGGGCGGGAGATACTACAATGAGCAGTTCTTC.

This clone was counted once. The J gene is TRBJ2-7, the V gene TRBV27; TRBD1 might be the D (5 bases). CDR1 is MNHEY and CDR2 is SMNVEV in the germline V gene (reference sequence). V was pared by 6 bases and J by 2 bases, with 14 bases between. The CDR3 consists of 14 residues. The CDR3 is CASSRQLTPYEQYF. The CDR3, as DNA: TGTGCCAGCAGCAGACAGCTCACTCCCTACGAGCAGTACTTC.

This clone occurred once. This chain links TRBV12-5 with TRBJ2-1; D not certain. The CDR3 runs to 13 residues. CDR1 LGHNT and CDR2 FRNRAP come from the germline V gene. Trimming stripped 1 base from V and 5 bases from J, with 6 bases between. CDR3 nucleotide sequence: TGTGCTAGTGGTTTGGGACGGGACAATGAGCAGTTCTTC. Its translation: CASGLGRDNEQFF.

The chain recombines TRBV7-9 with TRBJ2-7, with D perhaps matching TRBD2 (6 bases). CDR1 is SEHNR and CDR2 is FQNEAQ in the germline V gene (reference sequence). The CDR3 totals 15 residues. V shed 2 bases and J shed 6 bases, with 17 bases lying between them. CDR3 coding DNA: TGTGCCAGCAGCTTAACACGGGGGAATACTGGCGAGCAGTACTTC. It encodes CASSLTRGNTGEQYF.

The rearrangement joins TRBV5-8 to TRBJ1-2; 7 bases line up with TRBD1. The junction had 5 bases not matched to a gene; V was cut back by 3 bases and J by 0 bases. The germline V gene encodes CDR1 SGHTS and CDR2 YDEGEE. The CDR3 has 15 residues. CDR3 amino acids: CASSSGQLPNYGYTF. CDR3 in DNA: TGTGCCAGCAGCTCGGGACAGCTACCTAACTATGGCTACACCTTC.

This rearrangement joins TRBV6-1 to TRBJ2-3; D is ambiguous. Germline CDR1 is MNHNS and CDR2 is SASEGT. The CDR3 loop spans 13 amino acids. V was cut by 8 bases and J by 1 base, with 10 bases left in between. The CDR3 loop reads CASRSPGTDTQYF. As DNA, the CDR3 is TGTGCCAGCCGTAGTCCCGGCACAGATACGCAGTATTTT.